This TCR beta chain was obtained from a study of blood T cell repertoires in COVID-19. The germline V gene encodes CDR1 KGHSH and CDR2 LQKENI. This CDR3 spans 14 amino acids. Trimming stripped 3 bases from V and 7 bases from J, with 16 bases between. Clinical history reported by participants formed the basis on which cohorts were assigned. Two negative PCRs, clearance, or symptom resolution characterized the recovered Cohort 3 donors. The protocol was immunoSEQ multiplex PCR, while the TCRdb copy is restricted to in-frame clones and leaves out a portion. There are fewer than 200,000 clones in the sample; roughly 84% occur only once, and about a sixth lies in the top ten.

This clonotype was obtained from a man aged 55 to 70 who had recovered from COVID-19. The chain carries TRBV18 and TRBJ2-7; a weak D match, TRBD2 (6 bases). Sequencing was carried out using PBMCs or T cells enriched from blood (not recorded which). The CDR3: CASSPPAGSEEQYF. The CDR3, as DNA: TGTGCCAGCTCACCCCCTGCGGGGTCGGAGGAGCAGTACTTC. Complete variable domain (other parts from reference TRBV18 and TRBJ2-7): NAGVMQNPRHLVRRRGQEARLRCSPMKGHSHVYWYRQLPEEGLKFMVYLQKENIIDESGMPKERFSAEFPKEGPSILRIQQVVRGDSAAYFCASSPPAGSEEQYFGPGTRLTVT.